This record looks at one T cell receptor beta chain sequence and its context. Measured with immunoSEQ multiplex PCR; TCRdb has only the in-frame clones, and not every one. The sample lists roughly 120,000 clones, around 87% occurring once. Per germline, CDR1 MNHEY and CDR2 SMNVEV (reference sequence). Trimming pared 1 base from V and 0 bases from J, leaving 15 bases between. This CDR3 region has 18 residues. These data come from a study of control samples from healthy donors and cancer patients. This TCR was recovered from a man aged 25-45 years in good health. The material sequenced was blood. This chain uses TRBV27 with TRBJ1-4; the D gene is possibly TRBD1 (6 bases). The CDR3 bases are TGTGCCAGCAGTTTATGGGCGGGGGGCCCAGCAACTAATGAAAAACTGTTTTTT. As protein: CASSLWAGGPATNEKLFF.